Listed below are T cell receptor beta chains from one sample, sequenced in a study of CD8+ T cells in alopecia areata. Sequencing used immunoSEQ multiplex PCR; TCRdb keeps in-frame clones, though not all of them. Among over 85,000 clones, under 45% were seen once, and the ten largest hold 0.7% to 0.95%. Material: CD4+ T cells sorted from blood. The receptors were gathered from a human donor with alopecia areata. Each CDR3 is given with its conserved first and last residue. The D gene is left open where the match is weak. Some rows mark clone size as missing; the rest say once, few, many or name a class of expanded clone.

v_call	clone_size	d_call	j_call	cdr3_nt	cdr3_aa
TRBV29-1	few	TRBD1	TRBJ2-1	TGCAGCGTTGGAGGGGGCCGCTACAATGAGCAGTTCTTC	CSVGGGRYNEQFF
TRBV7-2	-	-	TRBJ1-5	TGTGCCAGCAGCAGGGGGGGTGACGTCAGCAATCAGCCCCAGCATTTT	CASSRGGDVSNQPQHF
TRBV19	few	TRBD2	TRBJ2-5	TGTGCCAGTAGTATCGGGGCCGGGACTAGTGTCCTGGGGGAGACCCAGTACTTC	CASSIGAGTSVLGETQYF
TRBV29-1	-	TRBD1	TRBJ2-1	TGCAGCGTTGAAACCCGGGACAGGGGTTCGAATGAGCAGTTCTTC	CSVETRDRGSNEQFF
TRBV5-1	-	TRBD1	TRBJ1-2	TGCGCCAGCAGCCCCGAGGACAGGCCGCTCTATGGCTACACCTTC	CASSPEDRPLYGYTF
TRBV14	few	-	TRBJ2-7	TGTGCCAGCAGCCAAGGGACAGTACCCTACGAGCAGTACTTC	CASSQGTVPYEQYF
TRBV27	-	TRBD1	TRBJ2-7	TGTGCCAGCACAGGGGGCTCCTACGAGCAGTACTTC	CASTGGSYEQYF
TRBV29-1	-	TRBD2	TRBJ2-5	TGCAGCGTTGGACTAGCGGAAGAGACCCAGTACTTC	CSVGLAEETQYF
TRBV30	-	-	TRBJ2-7	TGTGCCTGGAGTCCCGACACGGGATTTGCAACCTACGAGCAGTACTTC	CAWSPDTGFATYEQYF
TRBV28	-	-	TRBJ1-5	TGTGCCAGCAGTTTCCTCAGTTGGAATCAGCCCCAGCATTTT	CASSFLSWNQPQHF
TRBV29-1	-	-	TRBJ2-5	TGCAGCGTTGAAGTGTGGGTTGGGGGAGAGACCCAGTACTTC	CSVEVWVGGETQYF
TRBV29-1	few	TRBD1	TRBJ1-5	TGCAGCGTCCGGACAGGGGGCAATCAGCCCCAGCATTTT	CSVRTGGNQPQHF
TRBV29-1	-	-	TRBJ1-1	TGCAGCGTTAATGGGAAGGCCACTGAAGCTTTCTTT	CSVNGKATEAFF
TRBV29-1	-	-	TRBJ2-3	TGCAGCGTTGGTGCTCCAGATACGCAGTATTTT	CSVGAPDTQYF
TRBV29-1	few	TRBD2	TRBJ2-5	TGCAGCGTTGAAGATTCCGGACTAGCGGGACGGGAAGAGACCCAGTACTTC	CSVEDSGLAGREETQYF
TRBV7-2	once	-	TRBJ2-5	TGTGCCAGCAGCTTAGGGTTCCAAGAGACCCAGTACTTC	CASSLGFQETQYF
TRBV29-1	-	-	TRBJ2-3	TGCAGCGTTCCGCAAGCGGGCGTCACCACAGATACGCAGTATTTT	CSVPQAGVTTDTQYF
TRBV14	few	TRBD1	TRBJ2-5	TGTGCCAGCAGCCAAGACCGGGACAGGGATCGAGAGACCCAGTACTTC	CASSQDRDRDRETQYF
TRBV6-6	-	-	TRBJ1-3	TGTGCCAGCGGGTCAAGAAACACCATATATTTT	CASGSRNTIYF
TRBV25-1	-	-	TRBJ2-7	TGTGCCAGCAGTGATACCTTGAGGGAGCAGTACTTC	CASSDTLREQYF
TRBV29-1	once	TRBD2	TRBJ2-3	TGCAGCGTAGGGACTAGCGGGGCGGAAACAGATACGCAGTATTTT	CSVGTSGAETDTQYF
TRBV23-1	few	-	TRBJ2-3	TGCGCCAGCGGGCGACAGAGCACAGATACGCAGTATTTT	CASGRQSTDTQYF
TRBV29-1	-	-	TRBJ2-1	TGCAGCGTAAAGGCCGGGGGTTACGATGAGCAGTTCTTC	CSVKAGGYDEQFF
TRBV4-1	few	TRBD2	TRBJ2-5	TGCGCCAGCAGCCAAGTAGGGCTAGCGGGGAGCCAAGAGACCCAGTACTTC	CASSQVGLAGSQETQYF
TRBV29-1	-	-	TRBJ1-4	TGCAGCGTTGGAGGGACTTACCCTTACAATGAAAAACTGTTTTTT	CSVGGTYPYNEKLFF
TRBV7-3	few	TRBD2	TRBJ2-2	TGTGCCAGCAGTTTGGGACTAGCGGGGGGCAGCGGGGAGCTGTTTTTT	CASSLGLAGGSGELFF
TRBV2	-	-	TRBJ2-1	TGTGCCAGCAGTGAAGTTCTAGGGGAGTTCTTC	CASSEVLGEFF